This T cell receptor beta chain stems from a study of spatial heterogeneity in lung cancer. Specified time point: blood at routine non-recurrence follow-up after resection. This clonotype was detected once. TCRdb reprocessed the 5' RACE reads with MiXCR, giving one entry per CDR3 protein. Here the sample spans about 100,000 distinct CDR3 sequences, roughly 19% being singletons. V was cut by 0 bases and J by 3 bases, with 8 bases left in between. CDR3 length: 14 amino acids. In germline, CDR1 is SGHTA, CDR2 FQGNSA. The chain has TRBV7-2 and TRBJ2-5; D not resolved. The source was PBMCs, collected at follow-up. This TCR derives from a male donor with early-stage non-small cell lung cancer. CDR3 in DNA: TGTGCCAGCAGCTTAGCGTTCAGGAAAGAGACCCAGTACTTC. Its protein is CASSLAFRKETQYF.